These 32 T cell receptor beta chains were all obtained from the same sample, sequenced in a study of metastatic and nonmetastatic thyroid tumors. Thyroid surgery took place with no prior treatment in any patient. Using MiXCR, TCRdb reanalyzed the PCR reads. The sample includes about 29,000 clones, over 15% seen only once; the top ten take roughly 4.2%. What was sequenced was blood. Receptors were obtained from a female donor with papillary thyroid cancer or a benign thyroid nodule (not recorded which). Some clones in this sample may be carry-over from other donors' samples.

This clone showed up many times. A clone one base away is much larger, so this may be a read error. The V gene is TRBV12-3 or TRBV12-4, the J gene TRBJ2-1, with D possibly TRBD2 on 6 matching bases. This CDR3 has 13 residues. Trimming took 8 bases from V and 7 from J, leaving 15 bases between them. The CDR3 loop is CASQGGLRNEQFF. The CDR3 nucleotides are TGTGCCAGCCAAGGAGGGTTGAGGAATGAGCAGTTCTTC.

In this sample, this clone turned up a few times. One base away lies a much larger clone, so this may be a sequencing read error. The chain is built from TRBV9 and TRBJ2-5; D call uncertain. This CDR3 region has 11 residues. Germline CDR1 and CDR2: SGDLS and YYNGEE. V was clipped by 2 bases and J by 7 bases, with 6 bases between them. The CDR3 nucleotides read TGTGCCAGCAGCGTTTGGCGGACCCAGTACTTC. It specifies CASSVWRTQYF. The full variable domain, with the rest looked up from reference TRBV9 and TRBJ2-5, is DSGVTQTPKHLITATGQRVTLRCSPRSGDLSVYWYQQSLDQGLQFLIQYYNGEERAKGNILERFSAQQFPDLHSELNLSSLELGDSALYFCASSVWRTQYFGPGTRLLVL.

Ten or more counts support this clone. This chain joins TRBV28 and TRBJ2-1; 9 nucleotides line up with TRBD2. With V trimmed by 2 bases and J by 5 bases, 1 base remained unmatched. CDR3 length: 14 amino acids. Germline V gene lookup returns CDR1 MDHEN and CDR2 SYDVKM. The CDR3 loop is CASSLASGNNEQFF. The CDR3, as DNA: TGTGCCAGCAGTTTAGCTAGCGGGAACAATGAGCAGTTCTTC.

This clone was observed at least ten times. The chain is built from TRBV2 and TRBJ2-2, with 9 bases lining up with TRBD2. Germline V gives CDR1 SNHLY, CDR2 FYNNEI. The CDR3 spans 14 residues. Unmatched junction bases numbered 9, after V lost 10 bases and J lost 6 bases. The CDR3 bases are TGTGCCACCCGCGGGAGGGCCGGGCCCGGGGAGCTGTTTTTT. Its translation is CATRGRAGPGELFF.

In its sample, this clone was seen a few times. The chain combines TRBV20-1 with TRBJ1-3; perhaps TRBD1 as D (5 bases). The germline V gene has CDR1 DFQATT and CDR2 SNEGSKA (reference sequence). CDR3 length: 17 residues. Trimming stripped 0 bases from V and 0 bases from J, with 15 bases between. CDR3 in DNA: TGCAGTGCTAGAGATCTATTGCAGGGAGACTCTGGAAACACCATATATTTT. Translation gives CSARDLLQGDSGNTIYF.

This clone was detected many times. The chain employs TRBV7-9 and TRBJ2-7; D is unclear. Deletions cut 5 bases from V and 7 bases from J, with 9 bases between. Germline V CDR1 and CDR2: SEHNR, FQNEAQ (reference sequence). This CDR3 comprises 11 residues. CDR3 DNA sequence: TGTGCCAGCAGCCCCGGACGAGAGCAGTACTTC. This sequence encodes CASSPGREQYF.

Many counts were recorded for this clone. The junction does not match germline at one end; this may be a read error. Other nucleotide sequences in the sample specify the same CDR3. The chain has TRBV28 and TRBJ2-3; TRBD1 matches at 8 bases. The CDR3 is 15 residues long. Germline CDR1 and CDR2: MDHEN and SYDVKM. The CDR3 here is CASTDGGQVTDTQYF. In nucleotides, the CDR3 is TGTGCCAGCACCGACGGGGGACAGGTCACAGATACGCAATATTTT.

This clone has a count of ten or more. The chain links TRBV12-3 or TRBV12-4 to TRBJ2-1; no reliable D call. This CDR3 has 13 residues. V was trimmed by 5 bases and J by 0 bases, leaving 5 bases between them. In DNA form, the CDR3 reads TGTGCCAGCAGTCGGGCCTCCTACAATGAGCAGTTCTTC. Residues: CASSRASYNEQFF.

The sample holds one count of this clone. The chain carries TRBV18 and TRBJ2-1; TRBD2 agrees at 10 bases. The V segment lost 3 bases and the J segment 7 bases; nucleotides outside the gene matches: 3. The germline gives CDR1 KGHSH, CDR2 LQKENI. The CDR3 loop spans 14 amino acids. CDR3 DNA sequence: TGTGCCAGCTCACCCGGACTAGCGGCTAATGAGCAGTTCTTC. Its translation is CASSPGLAANEQFF.

Ten or more counts support this clone. A read error may be the cause here, since a much bigger clone is one base away. The same CDR3 arises from other DNA sequences in this sample as well. The chain uses TRBV6-1 and TRBJ2-7; 9 bases align to TRBD2. From germline, CDR1 is MNHNS and CDR2 SASEGT. The CDR3 has 15 amino acids. The CDR3 region is CASSLNSGSNYEQYF. As DNA, the CDR3 is TGTGCCAGCAGTCTCAATAGCGGGAGTAACTACGAGCAGTACTTT.

This chain links TRBV4-2 with TRBJ2-7; D may be TRBD2 (7 bases). There are 15 residues in the CDR3. Per the germline V gene, CDR1 is LGHNA and CDR2 is YNFKEQ. Deletions cut 4 bases from V and 5 bases from J, with 18 bases between. For the CDR3, the DNA is TGTGCCAGCAGCCTGCGTCCCGGGGGGCCGAACGAGCAGTACTTC. Protein: CASSLRPGGPNEQYF.

The rearrangement uses TRBV9 and TRBJ2-7; the D is unclear. The CDR3 length is 14 residues. From germline, CDR1 is SGDLS and CDR2 YYNGEE. V lost 0 bases and J 4 bases, leaving 11 bases between the germline ends. DNA for the CDR3: TGTGCCAGCAGCGTAGGGGCGACAACATACGAGCAGTACTTC. It codes for CASSVGATTYEQYF.

This clone has a count of ten or more. The V gene is TRBV12-3 or TRBV12-4, the J gene TRBJ2-3; D gene uncertain. This CDR3 is 14 amino acids long. The V gene lost 1 base and the J gene lost 3 bases, with 8 bases spanning the gap. In nucleotides, the CDR3 is TGTGCCAGCAGTTTAGTGGGCAAAACAGATACGCAGTATTTT. Its protein is CASSLVGKTDTQYF.

The table lists this clone with many counts. This chain joins TRBV9 and TRBJ2-7, with a weak D call TRBD2 (6 bases). Trimming pared 0 bases from V and 6 bases from J, leaving 16 bases between. Germline V gene lookup returns CDR1 SGDLS and CDR2 YYNGEE. The CDR3 length is 15 residues. CDR3 in amino acids: CASSVDGGSGAEQYF. CDR3 DNA: TGTGCCAGCAGCGTAGACGGGGGATCTGGCGCCGAGCAGTACTTC.

By sample fraction, this clone is medium-sized (0.01 to 0.1%). The chain employs TRBV4-1 and TRBJ2-7; the match to TRBD1 covers 10 bases. Germline lookup yields CDR1 MGHRA and CDR2 YSYEKL. V trimming: 3 bases; J trimming: 5 bases; junction bases outside the gene matches: 4. This CDR3 contains 14 residues. The CDR3 nucleotides read TGCGCCAGCAGCCATTCGGACAGGGGGAACGAGCAGTACTTC. Translating gives CASSHSDRGNEQYF.

This clone came up many times. The rearrangement joins TRBV6-1 to TRBJ2-4; 9 bases are shared with TRBD2. The CDR3 runs 13 residues. CDR1 MNHNS and CDR2 SASEGT come from the germline V gene. The trim removed 7 bases at V and 7 bases at J, leaving 5 bases unmatched. CDR3 coding DNA: TGTGCCAGCAAGGGACTAGCCGAGAACATTCAGTACTTC. It is translated as CASKGLAENIQYF.

As concerns this clone: This may be a read error, as it is one base from a much larger clone. The sample holds other DNA sequences that translate to the same CDR3. The chain employs TRBV7-6 and TRBJ2-7; 7 bases fit TRBD1. V lost 5 bases and J lost 4; bases outside the gene matches: 11. The length of the CDR3 is 15 residues. CDR1 and CDR2 from the germline V gene are SGHVS and FNYEAQ. The CDR3 DNA sequence: TGTGCCAGCAGCACCCGACAGGGCCTTGCATACGAGCAGTACTTC. Protein sequence: CASSTRQGLAYEQYF.

This clone qualifies as medium-sized. The chain couples TRBV6-1 to TRBJ2-7; TRBD1 matches at 8 bases. Germline V gene sequence: CDR1 MNHNS, CDR2 SASEGT. CDR3 length: 14 amino acids. V was clipped by 6 bases and J by 5 bases; unmatched bases: 9. CDR3 amino acids: CASRPRGQLDEQYF. CDR3 bases: TGTGCCAGCAGGCCCAGGGGGCAGTTAGACGAGCAGTACTTC.

This clone has only a few counts. The rearrangement uses TRBV6-1 and TRBJ2-3; a possible D gene is TRBD2 (6 bases). Trimming cost V 5 bases and J 2 bases, with 11 bases left between them. Germline CDR1 is MNHNS and CDR2 is SASEGT. The CDR3 is 14 amino acids. The CDR3 spells CASSLGLNTDTQYF. For the CDR3, the DNA is TGTGCCAGCAGTTTGGGACTGAACACAGATACGCAGTATTTT.

This clone was found many times. The chain couples TRBV10-1 to TRBJ2-1; D gene unclear. CDR1 is WNHNN, CDR2 SYGVQD, per germline (reference sequence). This CDR3 has 13 amino acids. The germline V and J ends were trimmed by 8 bases and 5 bases, with 13 bases remaining between them. The CDR3 DNA is TGCGCCAGCTCCAACTCGAACAACAATGAGCAGTTCTTC. Translation: CASSNSNNNEQFF.

This clone was observed many times. The chain employs TRBV6-1 and TRBJ2-6; D unresolved. Germline CDR1 MNHNS, CDR2 SASEGT. The CDR3 loop spans 11 amino acids. The V end lost 6 bases, the J end lost 7 bases, and 4 bases lay between the germline ends. In nucleotides, the CDR3 is TGTGCCAGCAGGGACGCCAACGTCCTGACTTTC. It specifies CASRDANVLTF.

Regarding this clone: At one of its ends the junction is not consistent with the germline gene, which may arise from a read error. The chain carries TRBV7-7 and TRBJ2-5, with D perhaps given as TRBD1 or TRBD2 (8 bases each). Germline V CDR1 and CDR2: SSHAT, FNYEAQ (reference sequence). This CDR3 region has 17 residues. The CDR3 DNA reads TGTGCCAGCAGCGCGGGGGACAGGCGGGGGGTTCAAGAGACTCAGTACTTC. Encoded protein: CASSAGDRRGVQETQYF.

Many counts were recorded for this clone. The rearrangement uses TRBV19 and TRBJ1-5, with D hard to call. Germline CDR1 is LNHDA and CDR2 is SQIVND (reference sequence). V lost 1 base to trimming and J lost 3 bases, with 7 bases between them. CDR3 length: 14 amino acids. CDR3 DNA: TGTGCCAGTAGTATAGTAGGGCCCAATCAGCCCCAGCATTTT. Translation gives CASSIVGPNQPQHF.

This clone has a count of ten or more. The gene calls are TRBV9 and TRBJ2-1; a weak D match, TRBD2 (6 bases). The CDR3 totals 15 residues. Trimming stripped 0 bases from V and 2 bases from J, with 9 bases between. The germline V gene has CDR1 SGDLS and CDR2 YYNGEE. In DNA, the CDR3 is TGTGCCAGCAGCGTAGCGGGAGAGCCCTACAATGAGCAGTTCTTC. Translation gives CASSVAGEPYNEQFF.

This clone is medium-sized (0.01 to 0.1%). The chain couples TRBV2 to TRBJ2-7; D may be TRBD1 or TRBD2 (5 bases each). The CDR3 has 12 amino acids. V was trimmed by 6 bases and J by 5 bases, leaving 11 bases between them. The germline CDR1 and CDR2 sequences are SNHLY and FYNNEI. CDR3 nucleotides: TGTGCCAGCAGCTTAGTGGGGGACGAGCAGTACTTC. Its protein is CASSLVGDEQYF.

This clone appeared many times. The V call is TRBV7-9, the J call TRBJ2-7; 10 nucleotides line up with TRBD1. This CDR3 spans 12 amino acids. Trimming removed 5 bases from V and 10 bases from J; junction bases left unmatched: 5. The V gene's germline CDR1 is SEHNR and CDR2 FQNEAQ (reference sequence). Here the CDR3 reads CASSRQGAGQYF. DNA for the CDR3: TGTGCCAGCAGCCGACAGGGGGCGGGACAGTACTTC.

Regarding this clone: One end of the junction fails to match germline, which may point to a read error. The chain uses TRBV6-5 and TRBJ1-2, with D unresolved. This CDR3 is 13 amino acids long. Germline loops: CDR1 MNHEY, CDR2 SVGAGI. CDR3 in DNA: TGTGCCAGCATTTACTTGAATGTCTATGGCTACACCTTC. Its protein is CASIYLNVYGYTF.

In its sample, this clone was seen many times. The chain recombines TRBV7-9 with TRBJ1-3; tentative D call: TRBD1 (6 bases). Germline CDR1 is SEHNR and CDR2 is FQNEAQ (reference sequence). The germline V and J ends were trimmed by 1 base and 1 base, with 8 bases remaining between them. This CDR3 is 15 amino acids long. CDR3 bases: TGTGCCAGCAGCTTAGACAGGGTATCTGGAAACACCATATATTTT. Residues: CASSLDRVSGNTIYF.

The chain combines TRBV5-5 with TRBJ2-1, with D unclear. The CDR3 length is 15 residues. Between the trimmed V and J ends, which lost 0 bases and 5 bases, there was a span of 12 bases. The germline gives CDR1 SGHKS, CDR2 YYEKEE (reference sequence). Here the CDR3 DNA reads TGTGCCAGCAGCTTGGTGTCAGTAAGAAACAATGAGCAGTTCTTC. Translated: CASSLVSVRNNEQFF.

About this clone itself: A junction end diverges from the germline sequence, so it may reflect a read error. J is TRBJ2-2 and V is TRBV19; D gene ambiguous. Per germline, CDR1 LNHDA and CDR2 SQIVND (reference sequence). The CDR3 covers 13 residues. The CDR3 protein is CAGKSAVTRELFF. CDR3 DNA: TGTGCCGGAAAGAGTGCGGTCACCAGGGAGCTGTTTTTT.

This clone was recorded many times. This chain joins TRBV11-3 and TRBJ2-3, with D possibly being TRBD2 (7 bases). Germline values: CDR1 SGHNT, CDR2 YENEEA. The CDR3 is 13 residues long. The ends were cut back, 4 bases at V and 9 bases at J, with 14 bases in the middle. This CDR3 reads CASSSHREGTQYF. The CDR3 DNA reads as TGTGCCAGCAGCTCCCACAGGGAGGGAACGCAGTATTTT.

Many counts were recorded for this clone. The chain carries TRBV19 and TRBJ2-1; TRBD2 aligns across 14 bases. Germline lookup yields CDR1 LNHDA and CDR2 SQIVND (reference sequence). V was pared by 3 bases and J by 4 bases, with 2 bases of the junction left unmatched. CDR3 length equals 16 residues. CDR3 sequence reads: CASSIRTSGRYNEQFF. For the CDR3, the DNA is TGTGCCAGTAGTATCCGGACTAGCGGGAGGTACAATGAGCAGTTCTTC.